This T cell receptor beta chain was identified during a study of glioma-infiltrating T cells after dendritic cell vaccination. Study-level background: Patients received autologous tumor lysate-pulsed dendritic cell vaccination between about 2003 and 2012.

This CDR3 has 15 amino acids. Trimming pared 3 bases from V and 0 bases from J, leaving 11 bases between. Germline CDR1 is MDHEN and CDR2 is SYDVKM. This clone was seen a single time. This table comes from immunoSEQ multiplex PCR, and its TCRdb copy is limited to in-frame clones, with some not included. This sample yields roughly 90,000 clones, of which around 84% are seen a single time; approximately 14% belongs to the top ten. The receptor was derived from a human donor with glioblastoma. The chain joins TRBV28 to TRBJ1-1, with D possibly being TRBD1 (6 bases). The material was blood, obtained before dendritic cell vaccination. CDR3: CASSLWTVMNTEAFF. The CDR3, as DNA: TGTGCCAGCAGTTTGTGGACAGTCATGAACACTGAAGCTTTCTTT.